Presented here are 23 T cell receptor beta chains from one specimen sequenced in a study of blood T cell repertoires in COVID-19 (dated by TCRdb to 2018 to 2020). The method was the immunoSEQ multiplex PCR assay. TCRdb carries this immuneACCESS record with in-frame sequences only. Its versions omit some clonotypes, under half of them owing to an unresolved V gene in the studies checked, with the rest unexplained. For this sample there are approximately 450,000 clones; roughly 91% appear just once. The ten largest clones add up to approximately 4.3% of the sample. The specimen was peripheral blood. Source of these receptors: a woman in her twenties or thirties with acute or convalescent COVID-19.

The CDR3 loop is CASKTGTGVYQPQHF. CDR3 DNA: TGTGCCAGCAAGACCGGGACAGGGGTTTATCAGCCCCAGCATTTT. The V call is TRBV6-5, the J call TRBJ1-5; 10 nucleotides align to TRBD1. The CDR3 is 15 amino acids. CDR1 and CDR2 (germline): MNHEY, SVGAGI. The V gene end was trimmed by 7 bases and the J gene end by 5 bases; junction bases not matched to a gene: 8.

J is TRBJ1-2 and V is TRBV12-3 or TRBV12-4; the D is unclear. The CDR3 has 11 residues. Trimming shortened V by 6 bases and J by 9 bases, and 11 bases separated the two germline ends. The CDR3 spells CASRRLQRYTF. The CDR3, as DNA: TGTGCCAGCAGGAGATTACAGCGCTACACCTTC.

This chain joins TRBV7-2 and TRBJ2-1; D is uncertain. Germline CDR1 reads SGHTA; CDR2 reads FQGNSA. V lost 2 bases and J lost 6, with 8 bases in between. The CDR3 has 13 residues. The CDR3 DNA reads as TGTGCCAGCAGCTTATTATTCGTCAATGAGCAGTTCTTC. Residues: CASSLLFVNEQFF. The variable domain in full, completed from reference TRBV7-2 and TRBJ2-1, reads GAGVSQSPSNKVTEKGKDVELRCDPISGHTALYWYRQSLGQGLEFLIYFQGNSAPDKSGLPSDRFSAERTGGSVSTLTIQRTQQEDSAVYLCASSLLFVNEQFFGPGTRLTVL.

V and J are TRBV2 and TRBJ2-1; the match to TRBD1 covers 10 bases. The CDR3 has 14 amino acids. After removal of 6 bases from V and 8 bases from J, the junction contained 7 bases not matched to a gene. The germline V gene has CDR1 SNHLY and CDR2 FYNNEI. The CDR3 nucleotides read TGTGCCAGCAGCGTTGACAGGGGGCGGGATGAGCAGTTCTTC. Amino acid sequence: CASSVDRGRDEQFF.

The genes are TRBV11-1 and TRBJ2-1; possible D gene TRBD2, 6 bases. V lost 3 bases and J lost 4, with 10 bases in between. There are 14 residues in the CDR3. Germline assignment: CDR1 SGHAT and CDR2 FQDESV (reference sequence). As DNA, the CDR3 is TGTGCCAGCAGCTTGGGACTGGCTTACAATGAGCAGTTCTTC. This sequence encodes CASSLGLAYNEQFF.

The V gene is TRBV28, the J gene TRBJ2-1, with a possible D match to TRBD2 (5 bases). With 4 bases removed from V and 4 bases from J, the gap between germline ends came to 11 bases. The CDR3 covers 14 residues. From germline, CDR1 is MDHEN and CDR2 SYDVKM. This CDR3 is CASSYLATYNEQFF. The CDR3 DNA reads as TGTGCCAGCAGTTATCTAGCCACATACAATGAGCAGTTCTTC.

V gene TRBV4-1 combines with J gene TRBJ2-7; D unresolved. The CDR3 covers 16 residues. Germline V gene lookup returns CDR1 MGHRA and CDR2 YSYEKL. V was cut by 6 bases and J by 0 bases, with 18 bases left in between. The CDR3 spells CASSQTRARNSYEQYF. In nucleotides, the CDR3 is TGCGCCAGCAGTCAGACCAGAGCGCGGAACTCCTACGAGCAGTACTTC.

This clone is a singleton in its sample. This rearrangement joins TRBV19 to TRBJ2-5; D might be TRBD2 (6 bases). CDR3 length equals 16 residues. The V end was cut by 3 bases, the J end by 2 bases, with 16 bases between. The germline gives CDR1 LNHDA, CDR2 SQIVND (reference sequence). The CDR3 spells CASSISGRGRQETQYF. CDR3 nucleotide sequence: TGTGCCAGTAGTATCAGCGGGCGAGGGAGGCAAGAGACCCAGTACTTC.

The chain is built from TRBV6-5 and TRBJ1-5, with 11 bases that match TRBD1. Germline assignment: CDR1 MNHEY and CDR2 SVGAGI. V lost 5 bases to trimming and J lost 7 bases; unmatched junction nucleotides: 4. The CDR3 spans 14 residues. In DNA, the CDR3 is TGTGCCAGCAGTCAGGACAGGGGGCGACAGCCCCAGCATTTT. It yields the protein CASSQDRGRQPQHF.

The rearrangement links TRBV5-6 to TRBJ1-2; the match to TRBD1 covers 10 bases. This CDR3 region has 14 residues. The V and J ends lost 3 bases and 7 bases, in that order; junction bases with no gene match: 6. Germline-derived CDR1 and CDR2 are SGHDT and YYEEEE. The CDR3 loop is CASSYPDRGPGYTF. Written as DNA, the CDR3 is TGTGCCAGCAGCTATCCAGACAGGGGGCCTGGCTACACCTTC.

The gene calls are TRBV14 and TRBJ1-4, with D tentatively TRBD1 (5 bases). Germline assignment: CDR1 SGHDN and CDR2 FVKESK. V was trimmed by 1 base and J by 6 bases, leaving 15 bases between them. This CDR3 has 16 residues. The CDR3 is CASSQVSGTMDEKLFF. In DNA, the CDR3 is TGTGCCAGCAGCCAAGTGTCCGGGACTATGGATGAAAAACTGTTTTTT. The full variable domain, in which reference TRBV14 and TRBJ1-4 provide the parts outside the CDR3, is EAGVTQFPSHSVIEKGQTVTLRCDPISGHDNLYWYRRVMGKEIKFLLHFVKESKQDESGMPNNRFLAERTGGTYSTLKVQPAELEDSGVYFCASSQVSGTMDEKLFFGSGTQLSVL.

The V gene is TRBV28, the J gene TRBJ1-5; D remains ambiguous. The CDR3 loop spans 12 amino acids. Germline values: CDR1 MDHEN, CDR2 SYDVKM. Between the trimmed V and J ends, which lost 7 bases and 2 bases, there was a span of 6 bases. Written as DNA, the CDR3 is TGTGCCAGCACCACAGGCAATCAGCCCCAGCATTTT. This sequence encodes CASTTGNQPQHF.

This clone came up a few times. This chain links TRBV27 with TRBJ1-6; 7 nucleotides line up with TRBD1. The germline V gene encodes CDR1 MNHEY and CDR2 SMNVEV (reference sequence). The CDR3 is 15 amino acids. V trimming: 6 bases; J trimming: 9 bases; junction bases outside the gene matches: 11. CDR3 coding DNA: TGTGCCAGCAGCCCGGACAGGATACCTACTTCACCCCTCCACTTT. It specifies CASSPDRIPTSPLHF.

V is TRBV5-1 and J is TRBJ2-7, with D perhaps matching TRBD2 (6 bases). The CDR3 has 14 residues. In germline, CDR1 is SGHRS, CDR2 YFSETQ. Trimming took 0 bases from V and 3 from J, leaving 10 bases between them. The CDR3 DNA is TGCGCCAGCAGCTTGGGTAGGGAGGTCTACGAGCAGTACTTC. Translating it yields CASSLGREVYEQYF.

Notes on this clone: Additional DNA sequences in this sample encode the identical CDR3. The chain has TRBV6-5 and TRBJ2-1; D call uncertain. The germline gives CDR1 MNHEY, CDR2 SVGAGI. The CDR3 is 15 amino acids. V was cut by 0 bases and J by 0 bases, with 6 bases left in between. The CDR3 reads CASSYSSGSYNEQFF. The DNA of the CDR3 is TGTGCCAGCAGTTACTCTAGTGGCTCCTACAATGAGCAGTTCTTC.

J is TRBJ1-1 and V is TRBV30; a weak D match, TRBD1 (5 bases). Trimming pared 3 bases from V and 2 bases from J, leaving 10 bases between. CDR3 length: 13 residues. CDR1 is GTSNPN and CDR2 is SVGIG in the germline V gene (reference sequence). In nucleotides, the CDR3 is TGTGCCTGGAGGGAGGGGCCAAACACTGAAGCTTTCTTT. It codes for CAWREGPNTEAFF.

The genes are TRBV6-5 and TRBJ2-5; 9 nucleotides align to TRBD1. This CDR3 spans 13 amino acids. CDR1 MNHEY and CDR2 SVGAGI come from the germline V gene. After removal of 6 bases from V and 5 bases from J, the junction contained 4 bases not matched to a gene. The chain's CDR3 is CASRQGAVETQYF. The DNA for the CDR3 is TGTGCCAGCAGACAGGGGGCAGTGGAGACCCAGTACTTC.

The CDR3, as DNA: TGCGCCAGCAGCCACTCAGACAGGGTTTCCTCCTACAATGAGCAGTTCTTC. Translated, it gives CASSHSDRVSSYNEQFF. This chain links TRBV4-1 with TRBJ2-1, with TRBD1 identical over 7 bases. Germline values: CDR1 MGHRA, CDR2 YSYEKL. Trimming took 3 bases from V and 0 from J; bases not matched to a gene: 8. This CDR3 comprises 17 residues.

This clone was seen a handful of times. The chain combines TRBV6-5 with TRBJ2-2; the match to TRBD1 covers 10 bases. Germline CDR1 is MNHEY and CDR2 is SVGAGI. Unmatched junction bases numbered 4, after V lost 6 bases and J lost 3 bases. There are 15 residues in the CDR3. The CDR3 protein is CASSRDRGYTGELFF. The DNA of the CDR3 is TGTGCCAGCAGCCGGGACAGGGGCTACACCGGGGAGCTGTTTTTT.

J is TRBJ2-3 and V is TRBV28; the match to TRBD1 covers 8 bases. Germline V gene lookup returns CDR1 MDHEN and CDR2 SYDVKM. V trimming: 3 bases; J trimming: 3 bases; junction bases outside the gene matches: 11. CDR3 length: 17 residues. The chain's CDR3 is CASSFPRNDRGTDTQYF. The CDR3 DNA follows: TGTGCCAGCAGTTTCCCGAGAAACGACAGGGGAACAGATACGCAGTATTTT.

The chain combines TRBV5-1 with TRBJ2-3; the match to TRBD2 covers 13 bases. Germline assignment: CDR1 SGHRS and CDR2 YFSETQ. The CDR3 is 18 residues long. With V trimmed by 4 bases and J by 3 bases, 11 bases remained unmatched. CDR3 DNA sequence: TGCGCCAGCAGCACTACTAGCGGGGGGGCGAGAGGGACAGATACGCAGTATTTT. This codes for CASSTTSGGARGTDTQYF.

This chain joins TRBV29-1 and TRBJ2-7, with D tentatively TRBD2 (5 bases). The CDR3 consists of 12 residues. The V gene lost 1 base and the J gene lost 2 bases, with 6 bases spanning the gap. Germline V gene sequence: CDR1 SQVTM, CDR2 ANQGSEA. The CDR3 is CSVEVGTYEQYF. The CDR3 coding sequence is TGCAGCGTTGAAGTCGGGACCTACGAGCAGTACTTC.

The chain recombines TRBV6-2 or TRBV6-3 with TRBJ1-5; 10 bases are a match to TRBD1. The junction had 6 bases not matched to a gene; V was cut back by 4 bases and J by 6 bases. Germline V gives CDR1 MNHEY, CDR2 SVGEGT. The CDR3 runs 15 residues. CDR3 residues: CASSWDRGVGQPQHF. DNA for the CDR3: TGTGCCAGCAGTTGGGACAGGGGTGTAGGTCAGCCCCAGCATTTT.